The source of this T cell receptor beta chain is a study of identical twins. As regards this clonotype: Its antigen is still unknown. The germline gene is not matched at one end of the junction; a read error may be the cause.

Unique molecular identifiers were present on cDNA, and template switching added a universal primer site. TCRdb itself ran the 5' RACE reads through MiXCR, one entry per CDR3 protein. The sample lists 1,800,000 or so distinct CDR3 sequences, about 31% occurring once. Every donor was a healthy Caucasian. CDR3 size: 15 residues. Germline lookup yields CDR1 SSHAT and CDR2 FNYEAQ (reference sequence). Study-wide points: Conclusions came from cross-sectional statistical analysis, not from following the same donors. The presence of invariant MAIT and iNKT cells could partly confound analyses of zero-insertion sequences.

Specimen: cord blood. The receptor's source is a newborn girl in good health. The chain carries TRBV7-7 and TRBJ2-7; weak D call: TRBD1 (6 bases). The CDR3 reads CASSLELGGSYEQYF. The CDR3 region has the DNA TGTGCTAGCAGCTTAGAGTTAGGGGGCTCCTACGAGCAGTACTTC. The full variable domain, in which reference TRBV7-7 and TRBJ2-7 provide the parts outside the CDR3, is GAGVSQSPRYKVTKRGQDVTLRCDPISSHATLYWYQQALGQGPEFLTYFNYEAQPDKSGLPSDRFSAERPEGSISTLTIQRTEQRDSAMYRCASSLELGGSYEQYFGPGTRLTVT.